Included here is one T cell receptor beta chain sequence, with context. Its antigen remains unidentified. J lost 2 bases, V lost 4 bases, and 3 bases had no gene match. CDR3 length: 14 residues. The germline CDR1 and CDR2 sequences are MGHRA and YSYEKL. This sample stems from a study of cytotoxic CD8 clonotypes in ibrutinib-treated CLL. The overall study: Timing of response sample collection was a median approximately eleven months after treatment start, with a range of 6 to 36. Study-wide results and limits: At ibrutinib response, clonality increased, and at progression it declined back toward baseline.

Libraries were prepared by immunoSEQ multiplex PCR; TCRdb keeps only in-frame clonotypes and omits some of them. The sample records roughly 180,000 clones, about four fifths being singletons. Approximately 2.2 micrograms of genomic DNA from cryopreserved PBMCs went into TCR beta libraries. Sequenced material: PBMCs, taken after 24 months of ibrutinib treatment. The clonotype comes from a human donor with chronic lymphocytic leukemia. The V and J genes are TRBV4-1 and TRBJ2-3, with 7 positions matching TRBD2. Here the CDR3 reads CASSPAGITDTQYF. Written as DNA, the CDR3 is TGCGCCAGCAGCCCAGCGGGGATCACAGATACGCAGTATTTT.